The T cell receptor (beta chain) described here comes from a study of T cells after somatic rescue of genetic block. The germline V gene has CDR1 SSHAT and CDR2 FNYEAQ (reference sequence). Deletions cut 5 bases from V and 4 bases from J, with 16 bases between. The CDR3 loop spans 15 amino acids. This clone has more than one count but fewer than ten. The repertoire was sequenced with immunoSEQ multiplex PCR; TCRdb's copy has only in-frame clones and lacks some. The sample lists 15,000 or so clones, roughly 72% seen once, with around a quarter in the top ten. This sequence originates from a man younger than 35. The chain links TRBV7-7 to TRBJ2-3; a weak D match, TRBD1 (6 bases). Input material: peripheral blood mononuclear cells (PBMCs). The CDR3 bases are TGTGCCAGCAGCGAGGGGCAGGGGTGGGCAGATACGCAGTATTTT. Residues: CASSEGQGWADTQYF.